This T cell receptor (beta chain) derives from a study of blood T cell repertoires in COVID-19. Study as a whole: The samples span acute and convalescent COVID-19 from the United States, Italy and Spain.

Trimming took 6 bases from V and 4 from J; bases not matched to a gene: 13. The CDR3 length is 17 residues. CDR1 and CDR2 from the germline V gene are MDHEN and SYDVKM. The study assigned cohorts using participant-reported clinical history. Two negative PCRs, clearance, or symptom resolution were required of recovered Cohort 3 donors. In the original analysis: Estimated nucleated cell counts came from reference gene primer amplification. Only in-frame clones appear in the TCRdb table, and some are missing; sequencing was by immunoSEQ multiplex PCR. V and J calls and clone size come straight from that table; D and trimming were deduced from the DNA. The sample comprises roughly 280,000 clones, 88% of which are singletons, and around 3% rests with the top ten.

The receptor was derived from a woman in her forties or fifties who had recovered from COVID-19. Sequencing was performed on PBMCs or T cells enriched from blood (not recorded which). V and J are TRBV28 and TRBJ2-1; 9 nucleotides line up with TRBD2. In DNA, the CDR3 is TGTGCCAGCAGCCGACTAAAAGCGGGAGGTACATACAATGAGCAGTTCTTC. It specifies CASSRLKAGGTYNEQFF.